The T cell receptor (beta chain) described here comes from a study of shared clonotypes between healthy human individuals. Study-wide findings and caveats: Clonotypes shared by all four sorted-subset donors had higher generation probabilities than non-shared clonotypes.

Profiled with immunoSEQ multiplex PCR; TCRdb holds only in-frame clones, not every one. The sample lists 1.6 million or so clones, about 96% occurring once. Regarding this clone: Its matching antigen is unknown.

The CDR3 has 15 amino acids. The germline V gene has CDR1 LNHDA and CDR2 SQIVND (reference sequence). Trimming at V came to 3 bases and at J to 3 bases, leaving 6 bases not matched to a gene. The chain joins TRBV19 to TRBJ2-7; 9 positions match TRBD1. This clonotype was sampled from a man under 40 in good health. Input material: naive CD4+ T cells sorted from blood. The subset was: CD45RA+ positively selected. The CDR3: CASSIQPGQGYEQYF. In nucleotides, the CDR3 is TGTGCCAGTAGTATCCAGCCGGGACAGGGCTACGAGCAGTACTTC.